The 22 T cell receptor beta chains below were found in one sample sequenced in a study of OX40 agonist ivuxolimab in advanced cancers. The repertoire was sequenced with immunoSEQ multiplex PCR; TCRdb's copy has only in-frame clones and lacks some. The repertoire has more than 95,000 clones, around 94% of them found once; the top ten carry 0.18%. This material consisted of CD4+ or CD8+ T cells sorted from blood, taken in a trial of the OX40 agonist ivuxolimab. The receptors derive from an adult with an advanced solid tumor such as melanoma, head and neck, liver or kidney cancer.

The V call is TRBV10-3, the J call TRBJ1-1; 9 positions agree with TRBD1. CDR1 ENHRY and CDR2 SYGVKD come from the germline V gene. With V trimmed by 10 bases and J by 5 bases, 8 bases remained unmatched. The CDR3 totals 13 residues. The CDR3 nucleotides are TGTGCCAACCAACAGGGGGCAAGGACTGAAGCTTTCTTT. Encoded protein: CANQQGARTEAFF.

The chain joins TRBV5-4 to TRBJ2-7; TRBD2 is a possible D gene (5 bases). The CDR3 is made up of 13 amino acids. V lost 4 bases and J 7 bases, leaving 15 bases between the germline ends. In germline, CDR1 is SGHNT, CDR2 YYREEE (reference sequence). The CDR3 sequence is CASSPYLAREQYF. The CDR3 bases are TGTGCCAGCAGCCCCTATCTAGCACGGGAGCAGTACTTC.

This chain links TRBV10-1 with TRBJ1-6; no reliable D call. The germline V and J ends were trimmed by 1 base and 8 bases, with 9 bases remaining between them. CDR3 length: 14 amino acids. CDR1 is WNHNN and CDR2 is SYGVQD in the germline V gene (reference sequence). The CDR3 loop reads CASSEYRVDSPLHF. CDR3 bases: TGCGCCAGCAGTGAGTACCGTGTGGATTCACCCCTCCACTTT.

The DNA of the CDR3 is TGTGCCAGCAGTGTGAATACCGGGACAGGGGGGAATGAGCAGTTCTTC. It yields the protein CASSVNTGTGGNEQFF. The V call is TRBV6-1, the J call TRBJ2-1, with 11 bases aligning to TRBD1. Per germline, CDR1 MNHNS and CDR2 SASEGT. This CDR3 has 16 residues. Trimming removed 4 bases from V and 7 bases from J; junction bases left unmatched: 9.

This clone came up once. The rearrangement links TRBV2 to TRBJ2-6, with D hard to call. V lost 7 bases and J 4 bases, leaving 11 bases between the germline ends. The germline gives CDR1 SNHLY, CDR2 FYNNEI. This CDR3 contains 14 residues. CDR3 amino acids: CASTLSQGANVLTF. CDR3 bases: TGTGCCAGCACCCTTTCCCAAGGGGCCAACGTCCTGACTTTC. The whole variable domain, remainder taken from reference TRBV2 and TRBJ2-6, is EPEVTQTPSHQVTQMGQEVILRCVPISNHLYFYWYRQILGQKVEFLVSFYNNEISEKSEIFDDQFSVERPDGSNFTLKIRSTKLEDSAMYFCASTLSQGANVLTFGAGSRLTVL.

This chain links TRBV9 with TRBJ2-3; D not certain. V was cut by 2 bases and J by 2 bases, with 9 bases left in between. In germline, CDR1 is SGDLS, CDR2 YYNGEE. The CDR3 loop spans 14 amino acids. This CDR3 reads CASSVRHFTDTQYF. As DNA, the CDR3 is TGTGCCAGCAGCGTTCGCCATTTCACAGATACGCAGTATTTT. The variable domain in full, completed from reference TRBV9 and TRBJ2-3, reads DSGVTQTPKHLITATGQRVTLRCSPRSGDLSVYWYQQSLDQGLQFLIQYYNGEERAKGNILERFSAQQFPDLHSELNLSSLELGDSALYFCASSVRHFTDTQYFGPGTRLTVL.

This clone was seen once. V gene TRBV11-2 combines with J gene TRBJ2-5, with 8 bases lining up with TRBD2. After removal of 1 base from V and 2 bases from J, the junction contained 6 bases not matched to a gene. Germline V gene lookup returns CDR1 SGHAT and CDR2 FQNNGV. The CDR3 extends over 16 amino acids. The CDR3 reads CASSLASGGGQETQYF. The CDR3 nucleotides are TGTGCCAGCAGCTTAGCATCTGGCGGGGGGCAAGAGACCCAGTACTTC.

The chain recombines TRBV11-2 with TRBJ2-2; D may be TRBD2 (6 bases). CDR3 length: 17 residues. Per the germline V gene, CDR1 is SGHAT and CDR2 is FQNNGV. Trimming stripped 5 bases from V and 7 bases from J, with 23 bases between. The CDR3 bases are TGTGCCAGCAGCCCCCTCCCACGGCGGGGCCATGGCGGGGAGCTGTTTTTT. It is translated as CASSPLPRRGHGGELFF.

The chain has TRBV18 and TRBJ2-2; D gene ambiguous. In germline, CDR1 is KGHSH, CDR2 LQKENI. This CDR3 is built from 15 residues. V was clipped by 2 bases and J by 1 base, with 8 bases between them. This chain's CDR3 is CASSPTFGNTGELFF. DNA for the CDR3: TGTGCCAGCTCACCAACATTCGGGAACACCGGGGAGCTGTTTTTT.

The chain joins TRBV4-1 to TRBJ2-5; D not certain. The CDR3 totals 12 residues. CDR1 is MGHRA, CDR2 YSYEKL, per germline. Trimming removed 0 bases at V and 5 bases at J, with 4 bases between. For the CDR3, the DNA is TGCGCCAGCAGCCAAGATGTTGAGACCCAGTACTTC. Protein sequence: CASSQDVETQYF.

The rearrangement uses TRBV4-3 and TRBJ1-1, with 8 nucleotides matching TRBD1. The CDR3 totals 14 residues. CDR1 and CDR2 (germline): LGHNA, YSLEER. V lost 1 base to trimming and J lost 11 bases; unmatched junction nucleotides: 9. The CDR3 spells CASSQVSGGPAAFF. DNA of the CDR3: TGCGCCAGCAGCCAAGTTTCAGGGGGCCCCGCGGCTTTCTTT.

The chain combines TRBV6-4 with TRBJ1-3; D gene uncertain. The CDR3 extends over 12 amino acids. Germline assignment: CDR1 MRHNA and CDR2 SNTAGT. The V and J ends lost 2 bases and 2 bases respectively, with 1 base between them. The CDR3 here is CASSDPGNTIYF. The CDR3 DNA reads as TGTGCCAGCAGTGACCCTGGAAACACCATATATTTT.

The gene calls are TRBV7-9 and TRBJ2-1; 14 bases are shared with TRBD2. From germline, CDR1 is SEHNR and CDR2 FQNEAQ (reference sequence). Trimming cost V 10 bases and J 10 bases; bases outside gene matches: 9. This CDR3 spans 14 amino acids. The DNA of the CDR3 is TGTGCCACCATGACTAGCGGGGGGGCTCGGGAGCAGTTCTTC. Translation: CATMTSGGAREQFF.

This chain links TRBV10-3 with TRBJ2-7; D is perhaps TRBD1 or TRBD2 (5 bases each). Trimming took 7 bases from V and 1 from J, leaving 14 bases between them. The CDR3 sequence is 14 residues long. Germline CDR1 and CDR2: ENHRY and SYGVKD. The CDR3 DNA reads TGTGCCATCAATAATAGGGACCGGTCCTACGAGCAGTACTTC. This gives the protein CAINNRDRSYEQYF.

This chain connects TRBV5-4 to TRBJ2-5; TRBD1 matches at 8 bases. CDR3 length: 15 residues. Germline V CDR1 and CDR2: SGHNT, YYREEE (reference sequence). V lost 2 bases, J lost 5 bases, and 8 bases stayed unmatched. The CDR3 here is CASSFGQGAFETQYF. The CDR3 bases are TGTGCCAGCAGCTTTGGTCAGGGGGCTTTCGAGACCCAGTACTTC.

This sequence joins TRBV13 and TRBJ1-6; 9 bases are shared with TRBD1. Trimming at V came to 4 bases and at J to 9 bases, leaving 4 bases not matched to a gene. Germline V gives CDR1 PRHDT, CDR2 FYEKMQ (reference sequence). CDR3 size: 14 residues. For the CDR3, the DNA is TGTGCCAGCAGCTCGACAGGGGGGGGTTCACCCCTCCACTTT. This translates into CASSSTGGGSPLHF. The variable domain in full, completed from reference TRBV13 and TRBJ1-6, reads AAGVIQSPRHLIKEKRETATLKCYPIPRHDTVYWYQQGPGQDPQFLISFYEKMQSDKGSIPDRFSAQQFSDYHSELNMSSLELGDSALYFCASSSTGGGSPLHFGNGTRLTVT.

The rearrangement links TRBV7-2 to TRBJ2-7, with 7 nucleotides matching TRBD2. Trimming removed 1 base from V and 4 bases from J; junction bases left unmatched: 10. This CDR3 contains 16 residues. The germline V gene has CDR1 SGHTA and CDR2 FQGNSA. The chain's CDR3 is CASSLVWLAVIYEQYF. CDR3 DNA: TGTGCCAGCAGCTTAGTGTGGCTAGCGGTTATTTACGAGCAGTACTTC.

The rearrangement uses TRBV6-1 and TRBJ2-3; tentative D call: TRBD1 (6 bases). Germline loops: CDR1 MNHNS, CDR2 SASEGT. This CDR3 contains 15 residues. The V end was cut by 6 bases, the J end by 0 bases, with 13 bases between. CDR3: CASREQGGSTDTQYF. DNA of the CDR3: TGTGCCAGCAGAGAACAGGGTGGTAGCACAGATACGCAGTATTTT.

V usage is TRBV9 and J usage is TRBJ1-1; possible D gene TRBD1, 6 bases. The CDR3 is 14 amino acids. Germline CDR1 is SGDLS and CDR2 is YYNGEE. Trimming left V 4 bases short and J 0 bases short, with 10 bases between. CDR3 amino acids: CASSPGHLNTEAFF. CDR3 in DNA: TGTGCCAGCAGCCCGGGACACCTGAACACTGAAGCTTTCTTT.

J is TRBJ2-5 and V is TRBV5-1; 11 nucleotides match TRBD2. J gave up 0 bases and V 5 bases, and 3 bases lay outside the gene matches. The CDR3 length is 15 residues. Germline assignment: CDR1 SGHRS and CDR2 YFSETQ. CDR3 amino acids: CASSRTSGYQETQYF. CDR3 DNA: TGCGCCAGCAGTAGGACTAGCGGGTACCAAGAGACCCAGTACTTC.

The rearrangement links TRBV25-1 to TRBJ2-1, with TRBD2 matching 7 bases. The CDR3 length is 16 residues. CDR1 MGHDK and CDR2 SYGVNS come from the germline V gene. With V trimmed by 0 bases and J by 8 bases, 10 bases remained unmatched. The CDR3 region is CASSEYGGGLIDEQFF. For the CDR3, the DNA is TGTGCCAGCAGTGAATATGGGGGGGGATTGATTGATGAGCAGTTCTTC.

The chain is built from TRBV19 and TRBJ1-1, with 9 bases that match TRBD1. The J segment lost 4 bases and the V segment lost 6 bases, leaving 6 bases of the junction unmatched. The CDR3 has 14 residues. Germline V CDR1 and CDR2: LNHDA, SQIVND (reference sequence). CDR3 in DNA: TGTGCCAGTAGCTTACAGGGGGCTGCCACTGAAGCTTTCTTT. It translates to CASSLQGAATEAFF.